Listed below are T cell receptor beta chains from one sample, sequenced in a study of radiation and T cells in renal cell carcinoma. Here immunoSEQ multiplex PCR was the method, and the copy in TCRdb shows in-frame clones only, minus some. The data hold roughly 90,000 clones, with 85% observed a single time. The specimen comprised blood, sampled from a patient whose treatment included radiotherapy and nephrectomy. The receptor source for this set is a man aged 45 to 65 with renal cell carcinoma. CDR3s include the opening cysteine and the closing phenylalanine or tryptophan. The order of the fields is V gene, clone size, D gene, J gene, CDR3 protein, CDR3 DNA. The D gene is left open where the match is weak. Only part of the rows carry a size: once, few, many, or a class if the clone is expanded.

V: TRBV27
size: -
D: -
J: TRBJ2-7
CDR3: CASSLVSGGSPYEQYF
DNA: TGTGCCAGCAGTTTGGTGTCCGGGGGTTCTCCCTACGAGCAGTACTTC

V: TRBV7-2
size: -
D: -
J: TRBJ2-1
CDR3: CASSQPQINEQFF
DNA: TGTGCCAGCAGCCAACCCCAGATAAATGAGCAGTTCTTC

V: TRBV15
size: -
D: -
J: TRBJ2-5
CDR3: CATSSGHRETQYF
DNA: TGTGCCACCAGCAGTGGACATCGGGAGACCCAGTACTTC

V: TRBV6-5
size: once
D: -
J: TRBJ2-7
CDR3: CASSTNRVAEQYF
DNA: TGTGCCAGCAGTACAAACAGGGTTGCCGAGCAGTACTTC

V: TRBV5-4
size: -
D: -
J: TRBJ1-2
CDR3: CASSSDTSNYGYTF
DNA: TGTGCCAGCAGCTCTGACACCTCTAACTATGGCTACACCTTC

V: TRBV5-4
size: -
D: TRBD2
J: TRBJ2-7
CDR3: CASSFGLAGYEQYF
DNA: TGTGCCAGCAGCTTCGGACTAGCGGGCTACGAGCAGTACTTC

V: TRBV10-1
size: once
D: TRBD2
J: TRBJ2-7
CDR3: CASSEPSGNSYEQYF
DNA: TGCGCCAGCAGTGAGCCCAGCGGGAACTCCTACGAGCAGTACTTC

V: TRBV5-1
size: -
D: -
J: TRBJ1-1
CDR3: CASSLISSVNTEAFF
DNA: TGCGCCAGCAGCTTGATTTCTTCAGTGAACACTGAAGCTTTCTTT

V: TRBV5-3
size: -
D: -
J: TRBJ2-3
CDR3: CARSTEDRGTDTQYF
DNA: TGTGCCAGAAGCACAGAGGACCGGGGCACAGATACGCAGTATTTT

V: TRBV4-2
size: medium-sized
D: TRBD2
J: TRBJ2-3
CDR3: CASSQDPQRGGRGRTDTQYF
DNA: TGTGCCAGCAGCCAAGATCCCCAGCGGGGGGGCAGGGGTCGCACAGATACGCAGTATTTT

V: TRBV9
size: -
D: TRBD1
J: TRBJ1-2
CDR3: CASSARKATGNYGYTF
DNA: TGTGCCAGCAGCGCTAGGAAGGCGACAGGGAACTATGGCTACACCTTC

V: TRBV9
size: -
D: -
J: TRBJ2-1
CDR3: CASSRMLASYNEQFF
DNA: TGTGCCAGCAGCCGAATGCTAGCATCCTACAATGAGCAGTTCTTC

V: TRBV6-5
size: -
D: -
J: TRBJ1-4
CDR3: CATMTTGNEKLFF
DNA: TGTGCCACCATGACCACAGGGAACGAAAAACTGTTTTTT

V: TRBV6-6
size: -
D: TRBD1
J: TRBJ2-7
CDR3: CASSYDRDGYEQYF
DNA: TGTGCCAGCAGTTACGACAGGGATGGATACGAGCAGTACTTC

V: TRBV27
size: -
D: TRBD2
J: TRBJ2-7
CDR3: CASGTGRLYEQYF
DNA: TGTGCCAGCGGCACCGGGAGGCTCTACGAGCAGTACTTC

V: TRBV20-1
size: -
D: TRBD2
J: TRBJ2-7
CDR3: CSAGGGYEQYF
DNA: TGCAGTGCTGGGGGGGGCTACGAGCAGTACTTC

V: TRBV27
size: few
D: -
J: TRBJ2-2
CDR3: CASSRQGGTGELFF
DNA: TGTGCCAGCAGCAGACAGGGAGGTACCGGGGAGCTGTTTTTT

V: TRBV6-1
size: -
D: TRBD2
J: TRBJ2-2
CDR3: CASSGGLAVNTGELFF
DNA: TGTGCCAGCAGTGGGGGACTAGCGGTGAACACCGGGGAGCTGTTTTTT

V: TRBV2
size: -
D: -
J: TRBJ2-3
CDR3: CASCSESTDTQYF
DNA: TGTGCCAGCTGTAGCGAGAGCACAGATACGCAGTATTTT

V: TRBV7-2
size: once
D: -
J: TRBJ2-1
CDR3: CATRVSNNEQFF
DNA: TGTGCCACCAGGGTCAGCAACAATGAGCAGTTCTTC

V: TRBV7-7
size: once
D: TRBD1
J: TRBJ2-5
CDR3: CASSFPGQGAGVGETQYF
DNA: TGTGCTAGCAGCTTTCCGGGACAGGGGGCGGGGGTCGGAGAGACCCAGTACTTC

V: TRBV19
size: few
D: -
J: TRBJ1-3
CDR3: CASSAWTEGSGNTIYF
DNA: TGTGCCAGTAGTGCCTGGACGGAGGGCTCTGGAAACACCATATATTTT

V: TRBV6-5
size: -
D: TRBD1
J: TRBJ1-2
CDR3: CASSGQGQPAYGYTF
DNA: TGTGCCAGCAGTGGCCAGGGACAGCCCGCCTATGGCTACACCTTC

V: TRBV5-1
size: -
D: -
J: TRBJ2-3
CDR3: CASSLETDTQYF
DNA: TGCGCCAGCAGCTTAGAGACAGATACGCAGTATTTT

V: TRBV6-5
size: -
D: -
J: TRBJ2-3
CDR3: CASSYGSSTDTQYF
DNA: TGTGCCAGCAGTTATGGCTCTAGCACAGATACGCAGTATTTT

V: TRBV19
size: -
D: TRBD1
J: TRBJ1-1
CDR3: CASTSGSGTGGTEAFF
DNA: TGTGCCAGTACCTCTGGCTCAGGGACAGGAGGCACTGAAGCTTTCTTT

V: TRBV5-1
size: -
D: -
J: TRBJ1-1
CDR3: CASSSGQNTEAFF
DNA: TGCGCCAGCAGCTCGGGACAGAACACTGAAGCTTTCTTT

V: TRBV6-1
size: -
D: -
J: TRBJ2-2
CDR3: CASSEPRWTGELFF
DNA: TGTGCCAGCAGTGAACCACGTTGGACCGGGGAGCTGTTTTTT

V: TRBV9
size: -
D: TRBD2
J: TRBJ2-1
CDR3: CASSVTSGNNEQFF
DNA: TGTGCCAGCAGCGTGACTAGCGGAAACAATGAGCAGTTCTTC

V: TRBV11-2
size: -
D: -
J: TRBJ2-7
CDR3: CASSLWGAPPTDEQYF
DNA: TGTGCCAGCAGCCTTTGGGGGGCTCCACCCACCGACGAGCAGTACTTC

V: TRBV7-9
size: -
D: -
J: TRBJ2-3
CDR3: CASSLAGEADTQYF
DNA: TGTGCCAGCAGCTTAGCGGGAGAGGCAGATACGCAGTATTTT

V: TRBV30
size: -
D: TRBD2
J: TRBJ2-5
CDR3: CAWSLWAGGLSSAQYF
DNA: TGTGCCTGGAGCCTTTGGGCGGGGGGGCTCAGTTCGGCCCAGTACTTC

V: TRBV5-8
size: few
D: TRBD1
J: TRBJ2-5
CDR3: CASSWGTGQKETQYF
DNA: TGTGCCAGCAGCTGGGGGACAGGGCAAAAAGAGACCCAGTACTTC

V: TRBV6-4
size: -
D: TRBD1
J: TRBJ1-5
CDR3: CASSPGQGSNQPQHF
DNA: TGTGCCAGCAGCCCAGGACAGGGCAGCAATCAGCCCCAGCATTTT

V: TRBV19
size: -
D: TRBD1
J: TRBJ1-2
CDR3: CASARDRGQGYTF
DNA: TGTGCCAGCGCCCGGGACAGGGGGCAAGGCTACACCTTC

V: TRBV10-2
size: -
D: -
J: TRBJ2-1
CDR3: CASSPSVSYNEQFF
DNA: TGCGCCAGCAGCCCTTCTGTTTCCTACAATGAGCAGTTCTTC

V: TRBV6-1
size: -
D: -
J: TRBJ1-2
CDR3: CASSERGQTHYGYTF
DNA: TGTGCCAGCAGTGAAAGAGGACAGACCCACTATGGCTACACCTTC

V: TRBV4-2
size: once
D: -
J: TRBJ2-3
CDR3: CASSQVVDTQYF
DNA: TGTGCCAGCAGCCAAGTGGTAGATACGCAGTATTTT

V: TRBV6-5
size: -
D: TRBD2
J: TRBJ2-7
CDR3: CASSPRSGRGVEQYF
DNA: TGTGCCAGCAGTCCCCGTAGCGGGAGGGGAGTCGAGCAGTACTTC

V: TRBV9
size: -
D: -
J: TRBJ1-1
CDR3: CASSPYLTVNTEAFF
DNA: TGTGCCAGCAGCCCGTACCTGACAGTGAACACTGAAGCTTTCTTT

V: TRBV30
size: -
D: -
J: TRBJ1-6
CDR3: CAWSRSGGLISPLHF
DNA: TGTGCCTGGTCCCGCAGCGGGGGGCTCATTTCACCCCTCCACTTT

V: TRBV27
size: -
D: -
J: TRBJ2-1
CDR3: CASGDGLSYNEQFF
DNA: TGTGCCAGCGGAGACGGTTTGTCCTACAATGAGCAGTTCTTC

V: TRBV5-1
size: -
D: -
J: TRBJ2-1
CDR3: CASSPVAGANEQFF
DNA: TGCGCCAGCAGCCCTGTGGCGGGGGCGAATGAGCAGTTCTTC

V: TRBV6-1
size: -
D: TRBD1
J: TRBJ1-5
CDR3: CASSEGGQVPRPQHF
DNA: TGTGCCAGCAGTGAAGGGGGACAGGTGCCTCGGCCCCAGCATTTT

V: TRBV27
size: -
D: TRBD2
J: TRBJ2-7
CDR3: CASSRLAEAYEQYF
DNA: TGTGCCAGCAGTCGCCTAGCGGAGGCCTACGAGCAGTACTTC

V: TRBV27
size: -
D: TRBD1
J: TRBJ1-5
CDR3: CASSHRDRNQPQHF
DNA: TGTGCCAGCAGTCACCGGGACAGAAATCAGCCCCAGCATTTT

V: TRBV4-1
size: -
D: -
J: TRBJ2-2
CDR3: CASSQVGNTGELFF
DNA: TGCGCCAGCAGCCAAGTCGGGAACACCGGGGAGCTGTTTTTT

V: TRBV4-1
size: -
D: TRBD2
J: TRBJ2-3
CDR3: CASSREAGGVADTQYF
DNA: TGCGCCAGCAGCCGCGAAGCGGGGGGGGTGGCAGATACGCAGTATTTT

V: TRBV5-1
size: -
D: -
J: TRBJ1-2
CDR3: CASSLAGDGYTF
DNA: TGCGCCAGCAGCTTGGCAGGGGATGGCTACACCTTC

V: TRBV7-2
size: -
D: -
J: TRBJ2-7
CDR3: CASSPQRLSSYEQYF
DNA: TGTGCCAGCAGCCCACAGCGACTGAGCTCCTACGAGCAGTACTTC

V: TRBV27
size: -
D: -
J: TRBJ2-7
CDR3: CASSPSVGPYEQYF
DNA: TGTGCCAGCAGTCCCTCGGTAGGGCCCTACGAGCAGTACTTC